Listed below are T cell receptor beta chains from one sample, sequenced in a study of blood T cell repertoires in COVID-19. Sequenced by immunoSEQ multiplex PCR; TCRdb stores in-frame clones only, minus some. The repertoire consists of around 370,000 clones, with around 90% occurring once and the leading ten covering less than 3.5%. Material for sequencing was peripheral blood. These receptors all stem from a woman aged 18-29 years who had recovered from COVID-19. CDR3s include the opening cysteine and the closing phenylalanine or tryptophan. A D gene is named only where the DNA matches it firmly. Size values are once, few and many counts, or a class for expanded clones, and some rows have none.

j_call: TRBJ1-2; d_call: TRBD1; v_call: TRBV24-1; clone_size: NA; cdr3_nt: TGTGCCACCAGTGACCCCGGGACAGGGGGCGCGTCTGGCTACACCTTC; cdr3_aa: CATSDPGTGGASGYTF
j_call: TRBJ2-6; d_call: NA; v_call: TRBV27; clone_size: NA; cdr3_nt: TGTGCCAGCCGTCCTCTATCTGGGGCCAACGTCCTGACTTTC; cdr3_aa: CASRPLSGANVLTF
j_call: TRBJ1-5; d_call: NA; v_call: TRBV28; clone_size: NA; cdr3_nt: TGTGCCAGCAGTTTTTCCAACAGATTCAATCAGCCCCAGCATTTT; cdr3_aa: CASSFSNRFNQPQHF
j_call: TRBJ1-6; d_call: NA; v_call: TRBV7-2; clone_size: NA; cdr3_nt: TGTGCCAGCAGCTTAGAGGAGCAGGGTTTTTATAATTCACCCCTCCACTTT; cdr3_aa: CASSLEEQGFYNSPLHF
j_call: TRBJ1-2; d_call: TRBD1; v_call: TRBV27; clone_size: NA; cdr3_nt: TGTGCCAGCGCCGCCCCGGGACAGGGAAAAACCCTCTTC; cdr3_aa: CASAAPGQGKTLF
j_call: TRBJ1-4; d_call: TRBD1; v_call: TRBV27; clone_size: NA; cdr3_nt: TGTGCCAGCAGTCGACAGGGTTTTAATGAAAAACTGTTTTTT; cdr3_aa: CASSRQGFNEKLFF
j_call: TRBJ1-2; d_call: NA; v_call: TRBV28; clone_size: NA; cdr3_nt: TGTGCCAGCAGTCGCTTCCGGGGGAGGTATGGCTACACCTTC; cdr3_aa: CASSRFRGRYGYTF
j_call: TRBJ2-3; d_call: NA; v_call: TRBV3-1/TRBV3-2; clone_size: NA; cdr3_nt: TGTGCCAGCAGCCACTACGCAGATACGCAGTATTTT; cdr3_aa: CASSHYADTQYF
j_call: TRBJ2-1; d_call: TRBD2; v_call: TRBV11-2; clone_size: NA; cdr3_nt: TGTGCCAGCAGTCAATTTTCCGGGACTAGCGGATTGGCTGAGCAGTTCTTC; cdr3_aa: CASSQFSGTSGLAEQFF
j_call: TRBJ2-5; d_call: TRBD2; v_call: TRBV28; clone_size: once; cdr3_nt: TGTGCCAGCGGAACTAGCGGGAGTAGGGCCCAGTACTTC; cdr3_aa: CASGTSGSRAQYF
j_call: TRBJ2-3; d_call: TRBD2; v_call: TRBV6-6; clone_size: NA; cdr3_nt: TGTGCCAGCAGTCCGAGGGGAACAACTAGCGGGAGAACAGATACGCAGTATTTT; cdr3_aa: CASSPRGTTSGRTDTQYF
j_call: TRBJ1-4; d_call: NA; v_call: TRBV7-9; clone_size: NA; cdr3_nt: TGTGCCAGCAGGCAGTCTAATGAAAAACTGTTTTTT; cdr3_aa: CASRQSNEKLFF
j_call: TRBJ1-1; d_call: NA; v_call: TRBV10-3; clone_size: NA; cdr3_nt: TGTGCCATCAGTTCCCCCGGGACACCTTACACTGAAGCTTTCTTT; cdr3_aa: CAISSPGTPYTEAFF
j_call: TRBJ2-1; d_call: NA; v_call: TRBV29-1; clone_size: NA; cdr3_nt: TGCAGCGCTGGGGGACTCCGATCCTACAATGAGCAGTTCTTC; cdr3_aa: CSAGGLRSYNEQFF
j_call: TRBJ2-2; d_call: NA; v_call: TRBV10-3; clone_size: NA; cdr3_nt: TGTGCCATCACCCCGGCCAGGGATGATGCCGGGGAGCTGTTTTTT; cdr3_aa: CAITPARDDAGELFF
j_call: TRBJ1-2; d_call: NA; v_call: TRBV10-2; clone_size: NA; cdr3_nt: TGCGCCAGCGGTCGGAACTATGGCTACACCTTC; cdr3_aa: CASGRNYGYTF
j_call: TRBJ1-1; d_call: NA; v_call: TRBV9; clone_size: NA; cdr3_nt: TGTGCCAGCAGCGTCGATAAGACAGCTGTGTGGACCGAAGCTTTCTTT; cdr3_aa: CASSVDKTAVWTEAFF
j_call: TRBJ2-2; d_call: TRBD2; v_call: TRBV10-1; clone_size: NA; cdr3_nt: TGCGCCAGCAGTGGGGAACTAGCGGGAGCCGACACCGGGGAGCTGTTTTTT; cdr3_aa: CASSGELAGADTGELFF
j_call: TRBJ2-5; d_call: NA; v_call: TRBV2; clone_size: NA; cdr3_nt: TGTGCCAGCAGTCGCCGGGACACCCAAGAGACCCAGTACTTC; cdr3_aa: CASSRRDTQETQYF
j_call: TRBJ1-5; d_call: NA; v_call: TRBV10-3; clone_size: once; cdr3_nt: TGTGCCATCAGTGTGGTCAAAGGGGATCAGCCCCAGCATTTT; cdr3_aa: CAISVVKGDQPQHF
j_call: TRBJ1-2; d_call: NA; v_call: TRBV24-1; clone_size: once; cdr3_nt: TGTGCCACCAGTGACAAGACAGTTAACTATGGCTACACCTTC; cdr3_aa: CATSDKTVNYGYTF
j_call: TRBJ2-1; d_call: NA; v_call: TRBV27; clone_size: NA; cdr3_nt: TGTGCCAGCAGTTGGGCGGGCTCCTACAATGAGCAGTTCTTC; cdr3_aa: CASSWAGSYNEQFF
j_call: TRBJ1-2; d_call: NA; v_call: TRBV29-1; clone_size: few; cdr3_nt: TGCAGCGTTGAGGCAGAGGTAAACTATGGCTACACCTTC; cdr3_aa: CSVEAEVNYGYTF
j_call: TRBJ1-5; d_call: NA; v_call: TRBV15; clone_size: NA; cdr3_nt: TGTGCCACCAGCAGAGTGCGGGATGGCAATCAGCCCCAGCATTTT; cdr3_aa: CATSRVRDGNQPQHF
j_call: TRBJ2-3; d_call: NA; v_call: TRBV12-3/TRBV12-4; clone_size: once; cdr3_nt: TGTGCCAGCAGCCTACTCACAGATACGCAGTATTTT; cdr3_aa: CASSLLTDTQYF
j_call: TRBJ2-2; d_call: TRBD2; v_call: TRBV7-9; clone_size: NA; cdr3_nt: TGTGCCAGCAGCTTAGGAGAGGGACTAGTGGGATCCACCGGGGAGCTGTTTTTT; cdr3_aa: CASSLGEGLVGSTGELFF
j_call: TRBJ2-1; d_call: TRBD2; v_call: TRBV10-2; clone_size: NA; cdr3_nt: TGCGCCAGCGTCATGGTGGGTAGCGGGGAAGGGTCCATCAATGAGCAGTTCTTC; cdr3_aa: CASVMVGSGEGSINEQFF
j_call: TRBJ1-5; d_call: NA; v_call: TRBV25-1; clone_size: NA; cdr3_nt: TGTGCCAGCAGTGGTAGGGGGAGTACAGGGTTCAATCAGCCCCAGCATTTT; cdr3_aa: CASSGRGSTGFNQPQHF
j_call: TRBJ2-1; d_call: TRBD2; v_call: TRBV10-3; clone_size: once; cdr3_nt: TGTGCCATCAGTGTTACTAGCGGGAGGTCTGGTGAGCAGTTCTTC; cdr3_aa: CAISVTSGRSGEQFF
j_call: TRBJ1-5; d_call: NA; v_call: TRBV24-1; clone_size: NA; cdr3_nt: TGTGCCACCAGTGATAATGCCCGGGGAACAGGGAGCAATCAGCCCCAGCATTTT; cdr3_aa: CATSDNARGTGSNQPQHF
j_call: TRBJ2-5; d_call: NA; v_call: TRBV6-2/TRBV6-3; clone_size: NA; cdr3_nt: TGTGCCAGCAGTTATGACAGCGTGGAGACCCAGTACTTC; cdr3_aa: CASSYDSVETQYF
j_call: TRBJ2-2; d_call: TRBD1; v_call: TRBV7-8; clone_size: few; cdr3_nt: TGTGCCAGCAGCACGTGGACAGGGGGGGAATGGAACACCGGGGAGCTGTTTTTT; cdr3_aa: CASSTWTGGEWNTGELFF
j_call: TRBJ1-1; d_call: NA; v_call: TRBV12-3/TRBV12-4; clone_size: NA; cdr3_nt: TGTGCCAGCAGTTTAACAAACACTGAAGCTTTCTTT; cdr3_aa: CASSLTNTEAFF
j_call: TRBJ2-5; d_call: TRBD2; v_call: TRBV12-5; clone_size: NA; cdr3_nt: TGTGCTAGTGGACCTGGGACTAGCGGTAAAGAGACCCAGTACTTC; cdr3_aa: CASGPGTSGKETQYF
j_call: TRBJ1-3; d_call: TRBD1; v_call: TRBV24-1; clone_size: NA; cdr3_nt: TGTGCCACCAGTGATCTTAAAGACAGGGTGGTTGAGCCCAGCTCTGGAAACACCATATATTTT; cdr3_aa: CATSDLKDRVVEPSSGNTIYF
j_call: TRBJ2-1; d_call: NA; v_call: TRBV7-6; clone_size: NA; cdr3_nt: TGTGCCAGCAGCTTAGAGGCCGACAGCTCCTACAATGAGCAGTTCTTC; cdr3_aa: CASSLEADSSYNEQFF
j_call: TRBJ1-6; d_call: NA; v_call: TRBV9; clone_size: few; cdr3_nt: TGTGCCAGCAGCGAATCGGTGGGGCTAAATTCACCCCTCCACTTT; cdr3_aa: CASSESVGLNSPLHF
j_call: TRBJ2-1; d_call: TRBD1; v_call: TRBV9; clone_size: once; cdr3_nt: TGTGCCAGCAGCGTAGAGGACAGGTCCTCCGGTGAGCAGTTCTTC; cdr3_aa: CASSVEDRSSGEQFF
j_call: TRBJ2-1; d_call: TRBD2; v_call: TRBV7-9; clone_size: NA; cdr3_nt: TGTGCCAGCAGTTCCGGGACTAGCGGGATGTCATCCTACAATGAGCAGTTCTTC; cdr3_aa: CASSSGTSGMSSYNEQFF
j_call: TRBJ1-6; d_call: TRBD1; v_call: TRBV3-1/TRBV3-2; clone_size: NA; cdr3_nt: TGTGCCAGCAGCCGGACAGGGGTTACACCCCTCCACTTT; cdr3_aa: CASSRTGVTPLHF
j_call: TRBJ2-5; d_call: TRBD1; v_call: TRBV7-8; clone_size: NA; cdr3_nt: TGTGCCAGCAGCTTGCCGGGACAGGGGGCGTTTGGCCAGTACTTC; cdr3_aa: CASSLPGQGAFGQYF
j_call: TRBJ2-5; d_call: NA; v_call: TRBV19; clone_size: NA; cdr3_nt: TGTGCCAGTAGTCTCGACGTTGGGCCCCAAGAGACCCAGTACTTC; cdr3_aa: CASSLDVGPQETQYF
j_call: TRBJ1-2; d_call: NA; v_call: TRBV6-5; clone_size: NA; cdr3_nt: TGTGCCAGCAGTTACTCAGGATACAGGGCTGGCTATGGCTACACCTTC; cdr3_aa: CASSYSGYRAGYGYTF
j_call: TRBJ2-3; d_call: NA; v_call: TRBV7-2; clone_size: NA; cdr3_nt: TGTGCCAGCAGCTCTCGGAACAGAGATACGCAGTATTTT; cdr3_aa: CASSSRNRDTQYF
j_call: TRBJ2-2; d_call: TRBD2; v_call: TRBV7-2; clone_size: NA; cdr3_nt: TGTGCCAGCAGCTTAGTTCTTCTGGCTAGCGGGAGTAAAGCCGGGGAGCTGTTTTTT; cdr3_aa: CASSLVLLASGSKAGELFF
j_call: TRBJ2-5; d_call: TRBD2; v_call: TRBV10-3; clone_size: NA; cdr3_nt: TGTGCCATCGGGACTAGCGGGATAGAGACCCAGTACTTC; cdr3_aa: CAIGTSGIETQYF
j_call: TRBJ1-2; d_call: TRBD1; v_call: TRBV7-2; clone_size: few; cdr3_nt: TGTGCCAGCAGCCCGGACAGGTTAAATGGCTACACCTTC; cdr3_aa: CASSPDRLNGYTF
j_call: TRBJ1-2; d_call: TRBD1; v_call: TRBV6-5; clone_size: NA; cdr3_nt: TGTGCCAGCAGTTACGATCCGGACAGGGCTTCCGGCTACACCTTC; cdr3_aa: CASSYDPDRASGYTF
j_call: TRBJ2-5; d_call: NA; v_call: TRBV7-2; clone_size: NA; cdr3_nt: TGTGCCAGCAGCTCCCCGAGGATACAAGAGACCCAGTACTTC; cdr3_aa: CASSSPRIQETQYF
j_call: TRBJ2-5; d_call: TRBD2; v_call: TRBV4-1; clone_size: NA; cdr3_nt: TGCGCCAGCAGCCGAAGGGGGGTTAGCGGGAGCCAAGAGACCCAGTACTTC; cdr3_aa: CASSRRGVSGSQETQYF